These 22 T cell receptor beta chains were all obtained from the same sample, sequenced in a study of T cell changes during pregnancy in multiple sclerosis. Measured with immunoSEQ multiplex PCR; TCRdb has only the in-frame clones, and not every one. The repertoire holds some 57,000 clones, with approximately 90% as singletons. This specimen consisted of peripheral blood, obtained in the first trimester of pregnancy. The receptors were gathered from a female donor in good health, enrolled as a control in a pregnancy study.

The chain has TRBV13 and TRBJ2-1; the match to TRBD2 covers 10 bases. V gave up 6 bases and J gave up 10 bases; unmatched junction bases: 15. The CDR3 is 16 amino acids. Germline V gives CDR1 PRHDT, CDR2 FYEKMQ (reference sequence). In nucleotides, the CDR3 is TGTGCCAGCAGTACCAGCGGGGGGGCGATAATTGAGGAGCAGTTCTTC. Its protein is CASSTSGGAIIEEQFF.

V usage is TRBV4-3 and J usage is TRBJ2-5; TRBD2 agrees at 11 bases. J gave up 5 bases and V 6 bases, and 17 bases lay outside the gene matches. The CDR3 covers 18 residues. CDR1 LGHNA and CDR2 YSLEER come from the germline V gene. This CDR3 reads CASSRVPGLAAPSETQYF. CDR3 sequence (DNA): TGCGCCAGCAGTCGCGTCCCGGGACTAGCGGCACCTTCCGAGACCCAGTACTTC.

This chain connects TRBV19 to TRBJ1-2; D might be TRBD1 (5 bases). The length of the CDR3 is 14 residues. Germline values: CDR1 LNHDA, CDR2 SQIVND (reference sequence). V was clipped by 1 base and J by 7 bases, with 13 bases between them. Here the CDR3 DNA reads TGTGCCAGTAGTATAGGTGGGGCAGGGCTTGGCTACACCTTC. Residues: CASSIGGAGLGYTF.

CDR3 DNA sequence: TGTGCCAGCAGTCAGACAGGGGCTAATTCACCCCTCCACTTT. Translated: CASSQTGANSPLHF. The chain links TRBV6-1 to TRBJ1-6; 8 bases map to TRBD1. The CDR3 totals 14 residues. The germline V gene has CDR1 MNHNS and CDR2 SASEGT. Trimming took 5 bases from V and 6 from J; bases not matched to a gene: 3.

The rearrangement uses TRBV4-2 and TRBJ2-3; 11 positions agree with TRBD2. The CDR3 sequence is 17 residues long. V shed 0 bases, J shed 4 bases, and the junction held 6 bases outside the gene matches. Germline V gene data show CDR1 as LGHNA and CDR2 as YNFKEQ. DNA of the CDR3: TGTGCCAGCAGCCAAGATTTTAGCGGGGGGGGCGCAGATACGCAGTATTTT. It is translated as CASSQDFSGGGADTQYF.

The chain recombines TRBV5-4 with TRBJ1-1, with D perhaps TRBD1 (5 bases). This CDR3 is 14 amino acids long. Germline loops: CDR1 SGHNT, CDR2 YYREEE (reference sequence). The ends were cut back, 1 base at V and 1 base at J, with 8 bases in the middle. The CDR3 protein is CASSLLGENTEAFF. Here the CDR3 DNA reads TGTGCCAGCAGCTTGTTAGGGGAGAACACTGAAGCTTTCTTT.

The genes are TRBV7-8 and TRBJ1-2; tentative D call: TRBD1 (5 bases). V lost 1 base and J lost 4, with 10 bases in between. CDR1 and CDR2 from the germline V gene are SGHVS and FQNEAQ. There are 14 residues in the CDR3. The CDR3 is CASSLEGARYGYTF. CDR3 bases: TGTGCCAGCAGCTTAGAAGGGGCGCGCTATGGCTACACCTTC.

This chain joins TRBV11-2 and TRBJ2-1, with 7 bases aligning to TRBD2. The ends lost 0 bases at V and 9 bases at J; junction bases unmatched: 2. This CDR3 is 13 amino acids long. The germline V gene encodes CDR1 SGHAT and CDR2 FQNNGV. CDR3 residues: CASSLDGGGEQFF. The DNA of the CDR3 is TGTGCCAGCAGCTTAGATGGCGGGGGTGAGCAGTTCTTC.

The chain employs TRBV4-1 and TRBJ1-1, with no clear D. The CDR3 loop spans 14 amino acids. Trimming took 3 bases from V and 0 from J, leaving 8 bases between them. Germline lookup yields CDR1 MGHRA and CDR2 YSYEKL. The CDR3 DNA reads TGCGCCAGCAGCCAGGCGCGGGTGAACACTGAAGCTTTCTTT. Protein sequence: CASSQARVNTEAFF.

The chain employs TRBV7-8 and TRBJ1-2; tentatively, D is TRBD1 (6 bases). The germline gives CDR1 SGHVS, CDR2 FQNEAQ. The CDR3 sequence is 17 residues long. The V end lost 3 bases, the J end lost 7 bases, and 24 bases lay between the germline ends. The CDR3, as DNA: TGTGCCAGCAGCTTTTTCGCAGGGGAATATGATCGTAGTGGCTACACCTTC. This encodes CASSFFAGEYDRSGYTF.

This clone showed up just once. The chain combines TRBV29-1 with TRBJ1-2; D remains unclear. This CDR3 spans 10 amino acids. Germline V gene sequence: CDR1 SQVTM, CDR2 ANQGSEA. Trimming removed 3 bases at V and 6 bases at J, with 5 bases between. The CDR3 here is CSVESNGYTF. The CDR3 nucleotides are TGCAGCGTTGAGTCCAATGGCTACACCTTC.

The J gene is TRBJ2-7, the V gene TRBV30; 14 positions agree with TRBD2. The trim removed 0 bases at V and 1 base at J, leaving 11 bases unmatched. Germline CDR1 reads GTSNPN; CDR2 reads SVGIG (reference sequence). The CDR3 length is 19 residues. The CDR3 reads CAWSVIRTSGGRSSYEQYF. CDR3 in DNA: TGTGCCTGGAGTGTAATACGGACTAGCGGGGGGCGGAGTTCCTACGAGCAGTACTTC.

CDR3 residues: CASSAGHIYGYTF. As DNA, the CDR3 is TGTGCCAGCAGCGCGGGACACATCTATGGCTACACCTTC. This chain uses TRBV9 with TRBJ1-2; possible D gene TRBD1, 6 bases. The CDR3 covers 13 residues. The V gene lost 3 bases and the J gene lost 4 bases, with 10 bases spanning the gap. The germline gives CDR1 SGDLS, CDR2 YYNGEE.

V and J are TRBV5-1 and TRBJ2-1; 12 bases map to TRBD2. The V gene's germline CDR1 is SGHRS and CDR2 YFSETQ. The CDR3 extends over 16 amino acids. V trimming: 1 base; J trimming: 4 bases; junction bases outside the gene matches: 3. CDR3 amino acids: CASSLTTSGGYNEQFF. In DNA, the CDR3 is TGCGCCAGCAGCTTGACTACTAGCGGGGGGTACAATGAGCAGTTCTTC.

The chain recombines TRBV4-2 with TRBJ1-4; weak D call: TRBD1 (5 bases). The germline V and J ends were trimmed by 3 bases and 8 bases, with 16 bases remaining between them. CDR1 is LGHNA and CDR2 is YNFKEQ in the germline V gene. CDR3 length: 15 amino acids. CDR3 bases: TGTGCCAGCAGCCAGCTGTCCAGGGAGGGCGAAAAACTGTTTTTT. Encoded protein: CASSQLSREGEKLFF.

V and J are TRBV7-2 and TRBJ2-7, with 9 bases fitting TRBD1. CDR1 is SGHTA and CDR2 is FQGNSA in the germline V gene. The CDR3 has 14 residues. Losses at the gene ends were 10 bases for V and 0 bases for J; bases not matched to a gene: 7. DNA for the CDR3: TGTGCCACCATCGGGACAGGGAGCTCCTACGAGCAGTACTTC. As protein: CATIGTGSSYEQYF.

This clone occurred once. This chain connects TRBV30 to TRBJ1-4; a possible D gene is TRBD1 (5 bases). The CDR3 is 14 amino acids. The germline V and J ends were trimmed by 4 bases and 3 bases, with 12 bases remaining between them. Germline V CDR1 and CDR2: GTSNPN, SVGIG (reference sequence). Written as DNA, the CDR3 is TGTGCCTGGAACGGGGGGGACCCTAATGAAAAACTGTTTTTT. Translation: CAWNGGDPNEKLFF.

The rearrangement links TRBV6-6 to TRBJ1-1; the D is unclear. CDR1 is MNHNY and CDR2 is SVGAGI in the germline V gene (reference sequence). This CDR3 region has 14 residues. The ends were cut back, 2 bases at V and 1 base at J, with 8 bases in the middle. The CDR3 sequence: CASSYNPGNTEAFF. In nucleotides, the CDR3 is TGTGCCAGCAGTTACAACCCAGGGAACACTGAAGCTTTCTTT.

The rearrangement links TRBV11-1 to TRBJ2-7; a weak D match, TRBD2 (7 bases). Deletions cut 5 bases from V and 6 bases from J, with 23 bases between. In germline, CDR1 is SGHAT, CDR2 FQDESV (reference sequence). This CDR3 spans 16 amino acids. This chain's CDR3 is CASSRGAGTQSAEQYF. The CDR3 DNA follows: TGTGCCAGCAGCCGGGGGGCCGGGACGCAGTCGGCCGAGCAGTACTTC.

The J gene is TRBJ1-5, the V gene TRBV23-1; D gene unclear. TRBV23-1 is assigned to the ORF class and has an uncertain function. Trimming pared 3 bases from V and 7 bases from J, leaving 7 bases between. The CDR3 is 12 residues long. CDR3: CASSQTGQPQHF. The CDR3, as DNA: TGCGCCAGCAGTCAGACCGGGCAGCCCCAGCATTTT.

The chain recombines TRBV2 with TRBJ2-1, with TRBD2 as a possible D gene (5 bases). The CDR3 spans 16 residues. Germline V gene data show CDR1 as SNHLY and CDR2 as FYNNEI. Trimming cost V 0 bases and J 5 bases, with 14 bases left between them. The CDR3 here is CASSEALRAGDNEQFF. The CDR3 DNA follows: TGTGCCAGCAGTGAAGCGCTGAGGGCCGGTGACAATGAGCAGTTCTTC.

This chain connects TRBV18 to TRBJ2-7; TRBD1 agrees at 12 bases. Germline V CDR1 and CDR2: KGHSH, LQKENI. The CDR3 is 15 residues long. Unmatched junction bases numbered 8, after V lost 5 bases and J lost 6 bases. CDR3 DNA: TGTGCCAGCTCAGACGGGACAGGGGGCTTTCTCGAGCAGTACTTC. This encodes CASSDGTGGFLEQYF. Filled out from reference TRBV18 and TRBJ2-7, the complete variable domain reads NAGVMQNPRHLVRRRGQEARLRCSPMKGHSHVYWYRQLPEEGLKFMVYLQKENIIDESGMPKERFSAEFPKEGPSILRIQQVVRGDSAAYFCASSDGTGGFLEQYFGPGTRLTVT.